Below, one TCR beta chain is given with its context. In this sample, this clone turned up a few times. This receptor's antigen is unknown. No qualities accompany the bases; no much larger clone lies one base away. At the junction V is shortened by 4 bases and J by 3 bases, with 13 bases in between. CDR1 LGHDT and CDR2 YNNKEL are derived from the germline V gene (reference sequence). The CDR3 goes from the cysteine to the phenylalanine over 14 residues. Just CDR3 DNA is preserved here, 42 bases in frame from base 1. The data belong to a study of blood T cell repertoires in COVID-19 (dated by TCRdb to about 2020). Turning to the overall study: Samples from collaborators originated in the United States, Italy and Spain and spanned both the acute and convalescent phases of COVID-19. The material from the prospective study consisted of cDNA or gDNA derived from T cells, B-cell-depleted T cells, or PBMCs. Deeply sampled blood TCRbeta repertoires from subjects exposed to, actively infected with, or recovered from COVID-19 were included in the dataset. The repertoires were made available in a free public database intended to serve as a resource for research on the immune response to SARS-CoV-2. The samples were drawn from the first 160 participants of the ongoing ImmuneRACE study and from 950 to 1,500 subjects provided by 6 global collaborators. A de-identified subject ID, COVID-19 status, age in years and sex were almost always included in the sample metadata. Where HLA class I and class II types were available, the types were taken from metadata supplied by the sample provider, not from assay-based typing. What the study reported, not specific to this receptor: The quantity of clinical and demographic metadata differed by source and by participant and was supplied without curation.

In Seattle, one collaborating source enrolled patients while the infection was active and tracked those patients longitudinally over the course of disease. Whole blood was collected in K2EDTA tubes by collaborating institutions according to the institutions' own protocols. For TCRbeta analysis, collaborators shipped samples as frozen whole blood, isolated PBMCs, or DNA extracted from either of those sample types. The immunoSEQ Assay, a bias-controlled multiplex PCR, was used to amplify TCRbeta CDR3 regions from genomic DNA. On the study's bioinformatics: Nucleated cell counts per sample were estimated from amplification of reference gene primers within the assay. Sequence reads were collapsed and filtered to measure the absolute abundance of every unique TCRbeta CDR3 rearrangement. For each sample, productive Simpson clonality was calculated by taking the square root of Simpson's diversity index across productive rearrangements. TCRdb obtained this table from immuneACCESS and retained in-frame rearrangements with V and J assigned. These tables miss some clones; where compared with another copy, unresolved V genes account for less than half of the shortfall, and the remainder is unexplained. Clone size and the V and J calls come from that table; the DNA yielded D and trimming. The sample contains around 270,000 clones, approximately 86% of them found a single time. The ten most abundant clones make up roughly 4.9% of the sample.

Rearrangement joined TRBV3-1 (or the pseudogene TRBV3-2) to TRBJ2-7; a tentative D call is TRBD1 (6 bases match). The sample consisted of peripheral blood. The receptor's source is a woman aged 60-75 years with COVID-19, enrolled during active disease. The CDR3 region reads CASSRERGIYEQYF. DNA sequence: TGTGCCAGCAGCCGAGAGAGGGGGATCTACGAGCAGTACTTC.